Listed here is a single TCR beta chain. Its specificity is not known. The diagnosis in patients was locally advanced or metastatic urothelial carcinoma. The data derive from a study of PD-L1 blockade in urothelial cancer. Study summary: Patients had received 0 to 3 prior chemotherapy regimens.

PCRs were each spiked with synthetic TCR analog templates. Profiling relied on immunoSEQ multiplex PCR, and the TCRdb table lists in-frame clones only, not all of them. The table lists some 79,000 clones, more than 75% of them singletons. Findings of the study overall: Pretreatment TCR clonality in blood under the median foretold superior survival.

Germline lookup yields CDR1 LNHDA and CDR2 SQIVND (reference sequence). V shed 5 bases and J 5 bases; nucleotides not matched to a gene: 6. CDR3 length equals 16 residues. The chain employs TRBV19 and TRBJ2-5; 15 nucleotides match TRBD2. The sequence came from a man between 70 and 80 years old with urothelial cancer. This specimen consisted of PBMCs, obtained around atezolizumab (anti-PD-L1) treatment. DNA for the CDR3: TGTGCCAGTAGTCCCCGGGGACTAGCGGGAGGTGAGACCCAGTACTTC. Protein sequence: CASSPRGLAGGETQYF.